Presented here are 2 T cell receptor beta chains from one specimen sequenced in a study of beta chain features in type 1 diabetes. General study results and limits: All four CD4+ subsets of Type 1 diabetes patients contained TCRB CDR3s that were moderately but significantly shorter.

These receptors lack a known antigen. The study reverse transcribed the entire isolated RNA, so it sequenced expressed TCRB transcripts. Data came from immunoSEQ multiplex PCR; TCRdb stores just in-frame clones and leaves some out. The sample includes more than 250,000 clones, roughly 22% of them seen just once. The sample consisted of naive CD4+ T cells from blood. The origin of the receptors is a woman in her forties with type 1 diabetes.

The rearrangement joins TRBV9 to TRBJ2-2; D is unresolved. Trimming stripped 0 bases from V and 7 bases from J, with 7 bases between. This CDR3 has 13 residues. In germline, CDR1 is SGDLS, CDR2 YYNGEE. The chain's CDR3 is CASSVAVFGELFF. DNA for the CDR3: TGTGCCAGCAGCGTAGCGGTTTTCGGGGAGCTGTTTTTT.

This chain uses TRBV28 with TRBJ1-4; D unresolved. V lost 8 bases and J lost 0, with 13 bases in between. The CDR3 consists of 15 residues. Germline CDR1 and CDR2: MDHEN and SYDVKM. The CDR3 sequence: CASGLHGPTNEKLFF. The CDR3 DNA reads as TGTGCCAGCGGGCTGCACGGTCCAACTAATGAAAAACTGTTTTTT.